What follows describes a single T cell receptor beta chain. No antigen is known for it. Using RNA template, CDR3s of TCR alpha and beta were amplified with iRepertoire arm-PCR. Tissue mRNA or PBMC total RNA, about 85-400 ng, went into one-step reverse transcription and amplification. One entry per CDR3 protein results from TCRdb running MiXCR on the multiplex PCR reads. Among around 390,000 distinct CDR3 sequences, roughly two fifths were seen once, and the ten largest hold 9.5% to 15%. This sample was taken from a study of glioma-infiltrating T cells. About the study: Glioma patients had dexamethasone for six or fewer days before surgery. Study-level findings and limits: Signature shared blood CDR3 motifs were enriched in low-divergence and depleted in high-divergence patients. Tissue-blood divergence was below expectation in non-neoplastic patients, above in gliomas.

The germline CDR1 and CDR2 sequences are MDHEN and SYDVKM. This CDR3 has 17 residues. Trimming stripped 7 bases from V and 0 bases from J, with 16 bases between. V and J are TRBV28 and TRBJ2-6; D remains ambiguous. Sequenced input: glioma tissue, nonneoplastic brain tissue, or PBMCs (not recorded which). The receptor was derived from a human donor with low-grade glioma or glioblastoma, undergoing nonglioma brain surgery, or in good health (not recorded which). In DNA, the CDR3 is TGTGCCAGCATTAACCGGGCCCGCAGCTCTGGGGCCAACGTCCTGACTTTC. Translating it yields CASINRARSSGANVLTF.